This entry features one T cell receptor beta chain sequence. The antigen is unknown. This sample is part of a study of T cells after posttransplantation cyclophosphamide. Study results and caveats: Donor CD8+ memory clones often dominated recipient blood repertoires at later times. TRB overlap between skin or GI tissue T cells and blood was limited. TRB clonality was highly associated with recipient CMV seropositivity and reactivation.

Generated by immunoSEQ multiplex PCR, the TCRdb table keeps only in-frame clones and is missing some. Of thousands of clones detected, approximately 81% appear once; the ten largest clones hold about 23%. Cyclophosphamide on days +3 and +4 followed busulfan-fludarabine conditioning and a marrow graft. The clonotype originates from a female patient in her thirties or forties who received an allogeneic stem cell transplant from an unrelated donor, was CMV-positive, and had no GVHD. The graft donor may have given rise to some T cells. The sample was PBMCs, taken after allogeneic stem cell transplant with posttransplant cyclophosphamide.

The CDR3 is CASSPVWSAGTGFDNEQFF. In DNA form, the CDR3 reads TGTGCCAGCTCACCAGTTTGGTCGGCCGGGACAGGGTTCGACAATGAGCAGTTCTTC. The rearrangement uses TRBV18 and TRBJ2-1; 9 bases are a match to TRBD1. V was clipped by 2 bases and J by 5 bases; unmatched bases: 16. CDR3 length equals 19 residues. Per the germline V gene, CDR1 is KGHSH and CDR2 is LQKENI.